This TCR beta chain comes out of a study of shared clonotypes between healthy human individuals (dated by TCRdb to the early 2020s). Describing the broader study: A few men and a couple of women, aged 18 to 49 years, made up the cohort. For each donor, CD4 naive and CD4 memory were each given three plates, CD8 naive was given two plates, and CD8 memory was given one plate. Between about 0.9 and 9 billion PBMCs per donor were obtained by leukapheresis. The study deeply sequenced blood TCR repertoires of several healthy adults to estimate repertoire size and the extent of clonotype sharing between individuals. Different laboratories and diverse techniques were used to prepare libraries and sequence TCR repertoires, to increase sequencing depth and limit assay-specific biases. Results and caveats for the whole study, not just this receptor: Because the study included a small number of donors, the genetic and exposure-history diversity represented was limited. Clonotypes shared by all four sorted-subset donors showed higher generation probabilities than non-shared clonotypes. Pairwise subsampling indicated that sequencing depth was expected to affect the degree of clonotype sharing among donors. Approximately 5% of naive CD4, 3% to 4% of naive CD8, about 2.5% of memory CD4, and 0.4% of memory CD8 clonotypes were shared across four donors. Larger estimated clonotype richness was generally found for naive subsets than for memory subsets. Only blood was sampled, and tissue TCR repertoires likely differ from those in blood. Incomplete sequencing was indicated by rarefaction of sorted-subset datasets, despite the large sequencing depth.

TCR CDR3 regions were amplified from genomic DNA by multiplex PCR using the deep immunoSEQ assay. Genomic DNA extracted from each cell subset was distributed evenly over all wells of several immunoSEQ 96-well plates, and each plate served as one replicate. Each replicate PCR for sorted subsets received around 200 ng genomic DNA, equal to tens of thousands of T cell genomes. Purified libraries were quantified with a Qubit 3.0 fluorometer, sized on a Bioanalyzer 2100, and re-quantified with the KAPA Library Quantification kit. Each immunoSEQ 96-well plate was sequenced on its own single-read 150-cycle Illumina NextSeq 550 flow cell. In the original analysis: Because only junctional sequences without quality scores were contained in the immunoSEQ output, filtering matching that applied to full-length reads could not be performed. To assign V/J genes and CDR3, sequences were annotated using PyIR, a Python wrapper for IgBLAST v1.9, with IMGT germline references. Reads were removed for weak V/J assignments (E-value above 1e-6), missing CDR3, stop codons, out-of-frame junctions, or ambiguous translated residues. A V3J clonotype was defined by an identical inferred V gene, J gene, and CDR3 amino acid sequence. The percentage overlap between two repertoires was calculated by dividing the number of shared unique clonotypes by the size of the smaller repertoire. Three approaches were used to assess repertoire richness: RTK rarefaction, the Chao1 estimator, and Recon v2.1 estimates of unobserved clonotypes. Generation probabilities for all TCRbeta clonotypes obtained by the gDNA method from a handful of donors were computed using OLGA. TCRdb re-hosts the immuneACCESS table, in-frame sequences only. Its copies lack some clones; in the studies checked, an unresolved V gene accounts for under half of them, and the cause for the rest is not known. From that table come the V and J calls and clone size; the DNA was used to work out D and trimming. The sample table records about 2.1 million clones; about 93% of these occur just once. The ten most abundant clones make up 1.5% to 2% of the sample.

This clone was detected only once. Its antigen specificity is not known. Base qualities are missing; no much larger clone stands one base away. The same CDR3 also results from other DNA sequences found in this sample. CD8 naive samples were CD45RO-negative cells positively selected for CCR7, giving a CD45RA+CCR7+ population that excluded TemRA cells. The donors were healthy, HIV-negative adults with no recently reported acute infections or vaccinations. Only Caucasian adults living in Nashville, Tennessee, USA were represented among the donors. Blood was collected by leukapheresis, and PBMCs were isolated by Ficoll-Histopaque density gradient centrifugation and then cryopreserved in liquid nitrogen vapor phase. Purity and quantity of every magnetically sorted T cell population were checked by analytical flow cytometry. Genomic DNA was isolated from every sorted fraction and measured by UV absorbance on a Nanodrop 2000c.

The sample was naive CD8+ T cells from PBMCs. The cell subset or site label corresponds to: CD45RA+CCR7+. The receptor comes from a man aged 18 to 29 in good health. Some clones in this sample may be carry-over from other donors' samples.

CDR3 loop: CASSLGLNTEAFF. The nucleotide sequence is given as TGTGCCAGCAGCTTGGGCTTGAACACTGAAGCTTTCTTT. The receptor chain draws on TRBV5-5 and TRBJ1-1, with the D gene uncertain. V drops 0 bases and J drops 0 bases, leaving 3 bases in between. The CDR3 starts with the cysteine, ends with the phenylalanine, and has 13 residues. CDR3 DNA is the only sequence kept; it has 39 bases, read in frame from the first base. In the germline V gene (reference sequence), CDR1 corresponds to SGHKS and CDR2 to YYEKEE.